What follows are 24 T cell receptor beta chains derived from one specimen sequenced in a study of T cells in women clearing cervical HPV infection. Produced via immunoSEQ multiplex PCR; TCRdb's table is partial and in-frame only. The listing contains tens of thousands of clones. Sequences were obtained from blood buffy coat. These receptors were taken from a woman between 18 and 70 years old with a cervical HPV16 infection that either progressed to CIN3+ or cleared (not recorded which).

Of note for this clone: One end of the junction fails to match germline, which may point to a read error. In the same sample, other DNA sequences code for this CDR3. The CDR3 region is CASSLGGERGNTIYF. The sequenced part of the CDR3 DNA is TGTGCCAGCAGCTTGGGGGGGGAGAGGGGAAACACA. The chain joins TRBV11-2 to TRBJ1-3; maybe TRBD1 (5 bases). The missing CDR3 end, 3 residues past where the read stops, is filled in from the germline J gene. The CDR3 runs 15 residues. The V gene's germline CDR1 is SGHAT and CDR2 FQNNGV.

Notes on this clone: The CDR3 end falls 3 residues outside the read, so it is completed with the germline J gene. The chain couples TRBV19 to TRBJ2-3; D is possibly TRBD1 (5 bases). CDR3 length equals 14 residues. Per germline, CDR1 LNHDA and CDR2 SQIVND (reference sequence). CDR3 DNA, as far as it was read: TGTGCCAGTAGAGCTCAGGGATATGGAGAGACG. Translation gives CASRAQGYGET. The CDR3 in full is CASRAQGYGETQYF.

The CDR3: CASSQDLRSYNEQFF. Partial CDR3 DNA: TGTGCCAGCAGCCAAGATCTGCGCTCCTACAATGAG. The rearrangement links TRBV4-2 to TRBJ2-1; no firm D call. Read coverage stops 3 residues before the CDR3 terminus; the germline J gene supplies the remainder. The CDR3 contains 15 residues. V was trimmed by 0 bases and J by 0 bases, leaving 6 bases between them. CDR1 is LGHNA, CDR2 YNFKEQ, per germline.

As concerns this clone: The read ends 3 residues shy of where the CDR3 ends; the end is completed using the germline J gene. The genes are TRBV30 and TRBJ1-2; D remains unclear. From germline, CDR1 is GTSNPN and CDR2 SVGIG (reference sequence). CDR3 length: 15 residues. The sequenced CDR3 bases are TGTGCCTGGAGTCCCCTCAGCGGGAGGGCGTCAGAC. The encoded protein is CAWSPLSGRASD. The CDR3 as a whole reads CAWSPLSGRASDYTF.

With respect to this clone: The DNA ends 3 residues before the CDR3 does, and the rest of the CDR3 is filled in from the germline J gene. V gene TRBV27 combines with J gene TRBJ2-7, with a possible D match to TRBD1 (6 bases). The CDR3 is 14 residues long. Trimming removed 2 bases at V and 0 bases at J, with 8 bases between. CDR1 is MNHEY and CDR2 is SMNVEV in the germline V gene (reference sequence). CDR3 bases read: TGTGCCAGCAGTTTAGGACAGTACTCCTACGAG. Translation gives CASSLGQYSYE. In full, the CDR3 reads CASSLGQYSYEQYF.

Regarding this clone: The missing CDR3 end, 3 residues past where the read stops, is filled in from the germline J gene. The rearrangement links TRBV2 to TRBJ1-6; the match to TRBD1 covers 9 bases. Germline loops: CDR1 SNHLY, CDR2 FYNNEI. The CDR3 totals 17 residues. Trimming removed 1 base from V and 3 bases from J; junction bases left unmatched: 4. This chain's CDR3 is CASSEVGTGIYNSPLHF. CDR3 DNA (partial): TGTGCCAGCAGTGAAGTGGGGACAGGGATCTATAATTCACCC.

Turning to this clone: One end of the junction fails to match germline, which may point to a read error. The read is 3 residues too short to cover the CDR3 end, so that end is filled in from the germline J gene. The genes are TRBV4-2 and TRBJ2-3; D gene unclear. This CDR3 contains 15 residues. In germline, CDR1 is LGHNA, CDR2 YNFKEQ. The covered CDR3 bases are TGCGCCAGCAGCCAAGATCGCAGAACATGGGATACG. Translated, it gives CASSQDRRTWDT. The full CDR3 is CASSQDRRTWDTQYF.

Worth noting for this clone: The read ends 3 residues shy of where the CDR3 ends; the end is completed using the germline J gene. The genes are TRBV4-2 and TRBJ2-7; D is possibly TRBD1 (6 bases). The CDR3 has 15 residues. Trimming took 0 bases from V and 0 from J, leaving 9 bases between them. Germline V gene sequence: CDR1 LGHNA, CDR2 YNFKEQ. The CDR3 DNA, read in part, is TGTGCCAGCAGCCAAGAGGGGGACAACTCCTACGAG. This gives the protein CASSQEGDNSYE. The whole CDR3 sequence reads CASSQEGDNSYEQYF.

This clone counts as medium-sized by frequency. The CDR3 is cut off 3 residues early in the read; its end comes from the germline J gene. V usage is TRBV29-1 and J usage is TRBJ2-3; D perhaps matches TRBD2 (5 bases). CDR1 and CDR2 from the germline V gene are SQVTM and ANQGSEA. The germline V and J ends were trimmed by 4 bases and 0 bases, with 11 bases remaining between them. CDR3 length: 14 residues. Partial CDR3 DNA: TGCAGCGTTGTAACTAGTACTAGCACAGATACG. Amino acids: CSVVTSTSTDT. The whole CDR3 protein is CSVVTSTSTDTQYF.

Comments on this clone: Sequencing ends 3 residues short of the CDR3 end; the germline J gene provides the rest. The rearrangement uses TRBV6-2 or TRBV6-3 and TRBJ1-2; D call uncertain. V was trimmed by 1 base and J by 0 bases, leaving 9 bases between them. The CDR3 has 15 amino acids. Germline loops: CDR1 MNHEY, CDR2 SVGEGT. The CDR3 sequence: CASSYYQIANYGYTF. The CDR3 DNA, read in part, is TGTGCCAGCAGTTACTATCAGATTGCTAACTATGGC.

On this clone: The read stops 3 residues short of the end of the CDR3; the missing end is completed from the germline J gene. The chain couples TRBV18 to TRBJ2-3; TRBD2 matches at 10 bases. Germline V gives CDR1 KGHSH, CDR2 LQKENI. The CDR3 contains 17 residues. The CDR3 DNA, read in part, is TGTGCCAGCTCACCAACAGCTAGCGGGAGTGTCCAAGAGACG. This translates into CASSPTASGSVQET. The complete CDR3 protein is CASSPTASGSVQETQYF. Full variable domain (outside the CDR3, taken from reference TRBV18 and TRBJ2-3): NAGVMQNPRHLVRRRGQEARLRCSPMKGHSHVYWYRQLPEEGLKFMVYLQKENIIDESGMPKERFSAEFPKEGPSILRIQQVVRGDSAAYFCASSPTASGSVQETQYFGPGTRLTVL.

With regard to this clone: The read comes to an end 3 residues before the CDR3 does, leaving the germline J gene to fill in the end. The chain links TRBV12-3 or TRBV12-4 to TRBJ1-1, with 8 positions matching TRBD1. This CDR3 is 12 amino acids long. CDR3 residues: CASRGGTGEAFF. The CDR3 DNA, read in part, is TGTGCCAGCAGAGGGGGGACAGGAGAA.

Note on this clone: The read gets to within 3 residues of the CDR3 end, and the germline J gene fills in the rest. V usage is TRBV30 and J usage is TRBJ1-2; no reliable D call. This CDR3 contains 14 residues. Germline CDR1 and CDR2: GTSNPN and SVGIG (reference sequence). CDR3 amino acids: CAWNRGFPTDTYTF. The DNA read from the CDR3 is TGTGCCTGGAACCGAGGTTTCCCCACAGATACC.

On this clone itself: The read ends 3 residues early relative to the CDR3; the germline J gene fills the gap. This chain links TRBV5-1 with TRBJ2-1; D perhaps matches TRBD1 (5 bases). The CDR3 loop spans 15 amino acids. Germline CDR1 and CDR2: SGHRS and YFSETQ. V dropped 1 base and J dropped 0 bases, with 8 bases sitting between them. The chain's CDR3 is CASSLRQSSYNEQFF. CDR3 DNA (partial): TGCGCCAGCAGCTTGCGACAGAGCTCCTACAATGAG.

For this clone: The read is 3 residues too short to cover the CDR3 end, so that end is filled in from the germline J gene. The V gene is TRBV14, the J gene TRBJ1-2; tentative D call: TRBD1 (5 bases). Trimming stripped 4 bases from V and 4 bases from J, with 13 bases between. Germline values: CDR1 SGHDN, CDR2 FVKESK. This CDR3 is 14 amino acids long. CDR3 DNA (partial): TGTGCCAGCAGCCCGGGGACTTCCCTCTATGGC. Translating it yields CASSPGTSLYG. The full CDR3 protein reads CASSPGTSLYGYTF.

On this clone itself: Sequencing ends 3 residues short of the CDR3 end; the germline J gene provides the rest. The chain has TRBV14 and TRBJ2-7, with D possibly TRBD1 on 6 matching bases. Per the germline V gene, CDR1 is SGHDN and CDR2 is FVKESK. The CDR3 covers 14 residues. The V end was cut by 2 bases, the J end by 2 bases, with 10 bases between. The CDR3 bases that were read are TGTGCCAGCAGCCAAACAGGGCTAGCCTACGAG. Translating gives CASSQTGLAYE. The full CDR3 sequence reads CASSQTGLAYEQYF.

Comments on this clone: The read ends 3 residues shy of where the CDR3 ends; the end is completed using the germline J gene. J is TRBJ2-3 and V is TRBV20-1; no definite D call. Germline-derived CDR1 and CDR2 are DFQATT and SNEGSKA (reference sequence). CDR3 length: 16 residues. The CDR3 loop reads CSARIQVNYYQETQYF. The covered CDR3 bases are TGCAGTGCTAGAATCCAAGTTAACTATTACCAAGAGACG.

As concerns this clone: The read ends 3 residues before the CDR3 terminus; that terminus is restored from the germline J gene. The V gene is TRBV19, the J gene TRBJ1-4; 7 bases match TRBD1. Germline-derived CDR1 and CDR2 are LNHDA and SQIVND (reference sequence). This CDR3 has 14 amino acids. Partial CDR3 DNA: TGTGCCAGTAGGGAAGGGACAGATAATTCACCA. It translates to CASREGTDNSP. The whole CDR3 protein is CASREGTDNSPLFF. Filled out from reference TRBV19 and TRBJ1-4, the complete variable domain reads DGGITQSPKYLFRKEGQNVTLSCEQNLNHDAMYWYRQDPGQGLRLIYYSQIVNDFQKGDIAEGYSVSREKKESFPLTVTSAQKNPTAFYLCASREGTDNSPLFFGSGTQLSVL.

Remarks on this clone: The sequence runs out 3 residues before the end of the CDR3; the remainder is reconstructed from the germline J gene. The V and J genes are TRBV7-2 and TRBJ1-2, with TRBD1 matching over 7 bases. This CDR3 has 15 residues. The trim removed 4 bases at V and 4 bases at J, leaving 9 bases unmatched. Germline V gene data show CDR1 as SGHTA and CDR2 as FQGNSA. The CDR3: CASSSAGQGGYGYTF. Partial CDR3 DNA: TGTGCCAGCAGCTCGGCGGGGCAGGGGGGCTATGGC.

About this clone itself: From the germline J gene comes the end of the CDR3, since the read stops 3 residues before it. The chain combines TRBV5-1 with TRBJ2-2, with 8 bases fitting TRBD1. J was trimmed by 5 bases and V by 5 bases; bases with no gene match: 8. CDR1 and CDR2 (germline): SGHRS, YFSETQ. The CDR3 consists of 15 residues. The CDR3 bases that were read are TGCGCCAGCAGACTACAAACAGGGGGAACCGGGGAG. Translating gives CASRLQTGGTGE. The whole CDR3 sequence reads CASRLQTGGTGELFF.

To note about this clone: The observed sequence ends 3 residues before the CDR3 terminus, with the missing tail filled in from the germline J gene. The J gene is TRBJ1-5, the V gene TRBV7-9; D gene ambiguous. This CDR3 contains 14 residues. Trimming removed 0 bases at V and 3 bases at J, with 6 bases between. CDR1 SEHNR and CDR2 FQNEAQ come from the germline V gene (reference sequence). This CDR3 reads CASSLAGFNQPQHF. CDR3 DNA (partial): TGTGCCAGCAGCTTAGCAGGGTTCAATCAGCCC.

With respect to this clone: One junction end does not reproduce the germline sequence, and a read error may be involved. The read finishes 3 residues shy of the CDR3 end, and the germline J gene is used to complete it. The same CDR3 can be traced to other DNA sequences in this sample. The chain recombines TRBV11-3 with TRBJ1-6, with no clear D. CDR1 SGHNT and CDR2 YENEEA come from the germline V gene. The CDR3 runs to 13 residues. The covered CDR3 bases are TGTGCTAGCAGCGAGACACATAATTCACCC. This sequence encodes CASSETHNSP. The CDR3 as a whole reads CASSETHNSPLHF.

Worth noting for this clone: The CDR3 end is not reached by the read, which stops 3 residues before it; the germline J gene fills it in. The V gene is TRBV7-2, the J gene TRBJ1-1; D perhaps matches TRBD1 (5 bases). V lost 5 bases, J lost 4 bases, and 11 bases lay in between. CDR3 length equals 13 residues. Germline CDR1 SGHTA, CDR2 FQGNSA. The CDR3 is CASSPQGITEAFF. The covered CDR3 bases are TGTGCCAGCAGCCCGCAGGGTATCACTGAA.

This clone registers medium-sized (0.01 to 0.1%) by frequency. The CDR3 reads CASSARLAGSTDTQYF. CDR3 DNA, as far as it was read: TGTGCCAGCAGTGCCCGACTAGCGGGGAGCACAGATACG. V usage is TRBV6-2 or TRBV6-3 and J usage is TRBJ2-3; 11 bases fit TRBD2. The read falls 3 residues short of the CDR3 end, and the missing part is taken from the germline J gene. Germline V gives CDR1 MNHEY, CDR2 SVGEGT. CDR3 size: 16 residues. J was trimmed by 0 bases and V by 5 bases; bases with no gene match: 4.